The 3 T cell receptor beta chains reported below all come from one sample, sequenced in a study of Graves' ophthalmopathy and Graves' hyperthyroidism. RNA transcripts were the source from which TCR beta CDR3 regions were amplified. Following a first-round RT-PCR that used HTBI primers, a second-round multiplex PCR was carried out. TCRdb analysed the multiplex PCR reads with MiXCR anew, one entry per CDR3 protein. The sample carries hundreds of thousands of distinct CDR3 sequences, roughly 20% recorded once. Sequenced: peripheral blood. The receptors here all came from a woman under 30 with stable Graves' hyperthyroidism.

This clonotype came up a few times. This chain links TRBV28 with TRBJ2-7; 10 bases align to TRBD1. V lost 5 bases, J lost 7 bases, and 5 bases stayed unmatched. Looked up from germline, CDR1 is MDHEN and CDR2 is SYDVKM. The CDR3 is made up of 13 amino acids. CDR3 in amino acids: CASSIDRGREQYF. CDR3 DNA sequence: TGTGCCAGCAGTATAGACAGGGGGCGAGAGCAGTACTTC.

V and J are TRBV6-1 and TRBJ1-2; TRBD1 matches at 7 bases. The CDR3 is 14 residues long. Germline V gene sequence: CDR1 MNHNS, CDR2 SASEGT. Trimming cost V 10 bases and J 3 bases; bases outside gene matches: 11. The CDR3: CATLREGGHYGYTF. DNA for the CDR3: TGTGCCACCCTGAGGGAAGGGGGCCACTATGGCTACACCTTC.

This clonotype was detected a few times. The rearrangement uses TRBV28 and TRBJ2-7; 7 bases match TRBD1. Looked up from germline, CDR1 is MDHEN and CDR2 is SYDVKM. The CDR3 totals 13 residues. The V and J ends lost 6 bases and 7 bases, in that order; junction bases with no gene match: 9. The CDR3 bases are TGTGCCAGCAGGCTACAGGGGTCGTGGGAGCAGTACTTC. Encoded protein: CASRLQGSWEQYF.